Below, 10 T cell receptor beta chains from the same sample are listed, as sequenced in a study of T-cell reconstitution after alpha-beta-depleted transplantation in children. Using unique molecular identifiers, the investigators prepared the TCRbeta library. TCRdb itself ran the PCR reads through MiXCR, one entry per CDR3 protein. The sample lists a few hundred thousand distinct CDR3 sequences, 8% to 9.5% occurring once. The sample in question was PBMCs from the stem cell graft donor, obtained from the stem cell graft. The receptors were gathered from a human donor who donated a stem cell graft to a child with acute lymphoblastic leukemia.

The DNA of the CDR3 is TGTGCCAGCTCACTTGGGACAAATCAGCCCCAGCATTTT. Translation gives CASSLGTNQPQHF. The rearrangement uses TRBV18 and TRBJ1-5; D may be TRBD1 (6 bases). Germline CDR1 and CDR2: KGHSH and LQKENI. CDR3 length equals 13 residues. V gave up 4 bases and J gave up 4 bases, with 8 bases separating them.

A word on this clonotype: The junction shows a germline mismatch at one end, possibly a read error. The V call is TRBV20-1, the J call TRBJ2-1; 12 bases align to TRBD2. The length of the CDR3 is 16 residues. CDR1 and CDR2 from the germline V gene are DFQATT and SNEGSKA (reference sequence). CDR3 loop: CCALLTSGGQYNEQFF. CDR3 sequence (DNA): TGCTGTGCCCTCCTGACTAGCGGGGGACAATACAATGAGCAGTTCTTC.

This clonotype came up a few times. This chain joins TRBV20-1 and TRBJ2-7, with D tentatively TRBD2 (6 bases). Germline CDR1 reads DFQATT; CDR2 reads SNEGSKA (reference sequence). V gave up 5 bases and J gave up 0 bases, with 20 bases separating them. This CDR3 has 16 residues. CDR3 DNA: TGCAGTGCTTACCGGGACTCCACTCCCAGCTCCTACGAGCAGTACTTC. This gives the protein CSAYRDSTPSSYEQYF.

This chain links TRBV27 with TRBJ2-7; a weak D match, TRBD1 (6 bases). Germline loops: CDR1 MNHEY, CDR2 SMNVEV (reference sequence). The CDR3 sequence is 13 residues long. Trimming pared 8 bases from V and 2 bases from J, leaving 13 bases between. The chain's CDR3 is CASRQDRAYEQYF. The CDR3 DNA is TGTGCCAGCCGACAGGACCGGGCCTACGAGCAGTACTTC.

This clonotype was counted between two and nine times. CDR3 in DNA: TGTGCCAGCAAGGGACAGATCAATCAGCCCCAGCATTTT. Its translation: CASKGQINQPQHF. The gene calls are TRBV12-3 or TRBV12-4 and TRBJ1-5; 7 bases are a match to TRBD1. V lost 7 bases, J lost 3 bases, and 3 bases stayed unmatched. The CDR3 sequence is 13 residues long.

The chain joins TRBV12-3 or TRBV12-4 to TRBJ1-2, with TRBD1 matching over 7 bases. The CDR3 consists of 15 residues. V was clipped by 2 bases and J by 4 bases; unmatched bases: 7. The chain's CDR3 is CASSLQGQWGYGYTF. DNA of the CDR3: TGTGCCAGCAGTTTACAGGGACAGTGGGGCTATGGCTACACCTTC.

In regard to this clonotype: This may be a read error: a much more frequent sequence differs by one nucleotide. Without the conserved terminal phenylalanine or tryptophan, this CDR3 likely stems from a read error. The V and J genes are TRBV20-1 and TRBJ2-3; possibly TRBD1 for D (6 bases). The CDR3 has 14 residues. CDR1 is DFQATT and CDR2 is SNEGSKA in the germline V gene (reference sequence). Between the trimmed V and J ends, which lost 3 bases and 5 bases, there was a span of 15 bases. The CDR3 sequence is CSARTPLGGDTQYL. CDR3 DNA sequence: TGCAGTGCTAGGACCCCACTAGGGGGAGATACGCAGTATTTA.

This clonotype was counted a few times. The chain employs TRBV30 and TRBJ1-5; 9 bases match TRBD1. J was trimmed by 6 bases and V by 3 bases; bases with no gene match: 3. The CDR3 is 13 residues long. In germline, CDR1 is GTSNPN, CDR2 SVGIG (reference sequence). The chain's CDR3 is CAWSGTGPQPQHF. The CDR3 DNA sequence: TGTGCCTGGAGCGGGACAGGGCCTCAGCCCCAGCATTTT.

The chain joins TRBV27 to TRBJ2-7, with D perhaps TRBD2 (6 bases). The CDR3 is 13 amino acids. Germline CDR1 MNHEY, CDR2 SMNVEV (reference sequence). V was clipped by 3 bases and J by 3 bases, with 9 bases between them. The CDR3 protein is CASSLPGDYEQYF. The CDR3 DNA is TGTGCCAGCAGTTTGCCGGGAGACTACGAGCAGTACTTC.

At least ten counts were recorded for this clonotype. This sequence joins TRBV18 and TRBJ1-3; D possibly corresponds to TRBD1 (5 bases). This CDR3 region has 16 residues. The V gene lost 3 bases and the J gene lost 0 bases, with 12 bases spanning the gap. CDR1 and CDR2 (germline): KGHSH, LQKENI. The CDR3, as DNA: TGTGCCAGCTCACCCACTACAGGACTCTCTGGAAACACCATATATTTT. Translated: CASSPTTGLSGNTIYF.